One T cell receptor beta chain is described in this entry. Its antigen remains unknown. The data were taken from a study of cytomegalovirus exposure and HLA in healthy donors. Study findings and constraints: In a later analysis, across HLA loci, associated TCR counts were highest for DRB1, lowest for HLA-C.

PCR employed 60 Vbeta and 13 Jbeta primers. Libraries were prepared by immunoSEQ multiplex PCR; TCRdb keeps only in-frame clonotypes and omits some of them. The top ten clones hold roughly 2.8% of a sample with around 200,000 clones, roughly four fifths of them seen once. This clonotype originated in a woman between 25 and 40 years old in good health and CMV-seropositive. Sequencing was done on a sample of PBMCs.

The CDR3 DNA follows: TGTGCCAGCAGCGCCGGACAGGTGAACTACGAGCAGTACTTC. Encoded protein: CASSAGQVNYEQYF. The chain links TRBV9 to TRBJ2-7; the match to TRBD1 covers 7 bases. The V segment lost 3 bases and the J segment 3 bases; nucleotides outside the gene matches: 6. Germline CDR1 reads SGDLS; CDR2 reads YYNGEE. There are 14 residues in the CDR3. The full variable domain, with the rest looked up from reference TRBV9 and TRBJ2-7, is DSGVTQTPKHLITATGQRVTLRCSPRSGDLSVYWYQQSLDQGLQFLIQYYNGEERAKGNILERFSAQQFPDLHSELNLSSLELGDSALYFCASSAGQVNYEQYFGPGTRLTVT.